These T cell receptor beta chains were read from a single sample in a study of PD-1 blockade in classical Hodgkin lymphoma. Assay used: immunoSEQ multiplex PCR; TCRdb lists only in-frame clones, some missing. Of about 40,000 clones listed, around 87% are singletons. This material consisted of peripheral blood mononuclear cells (PBMCs), taken at baseline. The receptors derive from a human donor with classical Hodgkin lymphoma. Each CDR3 is given with its conserved first and last residue.

V gene: TRBV9
CDR3 length: 18
CDR3 protein: CASNPVLPLGGNFTEAFF

V gene: TRBV7-9
CDR3 length: 14
CDR3 protein: CASSLHGEGETQYF

V gene: TRBV6-5
CDR3 length: 15
CDR3 protein: CASRKRPSSYNEQFF

V gene: TRBV21-1
CDR3 length: 16
CDR3 protein: CASSANHRGQSEKLFF

V gene: TRBV7-8
CDR3 length: 14
CDR3 protein: CASSWLDSDYGYTF

V gene: TRBV19
CDR3 length: 17
CDR3 protein: CASSRLAGGWDYNEQFF

V gene: TRBV28
CDR3 length: 15
CDR3 protein: CASTDSGRAPDTQYF

V gene: TRBV6-6
CDR3 length: 13
CDR3 protein: CASRVGQGETQYF

V gene: TRBV10-3
CDR3 length: 16
CDR3 protein: CAIRPQGDIVGTEAFF

V gene: TRBV5-6
CDR3 length: 14
CDR3 protein: CASSLVGVNYGYTF

V gene: TRBV13
CDR3 length: 14
CDR3 protein: CASSFPSLMGEQFF

V gene: TRBV6-6
CDR3 length: 11
CDR3 protein: CASRQNYGYTF

V gene: TRBV5-6
CDR3 length: 19
CDR3 protein: CASSRGWGREVWMNTEAFF

V gene: TRBV5-8
CDR3 length: 16
CDR3 protein: CASSLELAGAGETQYF

V gene: TRBV5-8
CDR3 length: 15
CDR3 protein: CASSLQGVGANVLTF

V gene: TRBV2
CDR3 length: 15
CDR3 protein: CASSEARDSNYGYTF

V gene: TRBV28
CDR3 length: 14
CDR3 protein: CASSLGAGFYEQYF

V gene: TRBV11-2
CDR3 length: 16
CDR3 protein: CASTPPEGVAKNIQYF

V gene: TRBV18
CDR3 length: 14
CDR3 protein: CASSPPDMAYEQYF

V gene: TRBV30
CDR3 length: 12
CDR3 protein: CAWGINGEKLFF

V gene: TRBV19
CDR3 length: 14
CDR3 protein: CASSTGNSNQPQHF

V gene: TRBV27
CDR3 length: 13
CDR3 protein: CASSFLGSYEQYF

V gene: TRBV18
CDR3 length: 15
CDR3 protein: CASSDGQPLGEKLFF

V gene: TRBV19
CDR3 length: 12
CDR3 protein: CASSMGGNVLTF

V gene: TRBV30
CDR3 length: 10
CDR3 protein: CAWSDNEQFF

V gene: TRBV4-1
CDR3 length: 16
CDR3 protein: CASSQDRVQGWNEQYF

V gene: TRBV7-6
CDR3 length: 17
CDR3 protein: CASSPFNRGRTREKLFF

V gene: TRBV19
CDR3 length: 14
CDR3 protein: CASNAGTSSDTQYF

V gene: TRBV4-3
CDR3 length: 18
CDR3 protein: CASSQDYGLAGGVDTQYF

V gene: TRBV10-3
CDR3 length: 13
CDR3 protein: CAIRELENTEAFF